This T cell receptor (beta chain) was sequenced in a study of tumor-infiltrating lymphocytes in localized non-small cell lung cancer (dated by TCRdb to 2020 to 2023). Concerning the study at large: The cohort included patients whose samples were collected after neoadjuvant chemotherapy, as well as both smokers and never-smokers and several histologies. The overall ICON cohort was composed of 140 or so surgical patients with localized non-small cell lung cancer whose tumors were resected. Alongside flow cytometry, multiplex immunofluorescence, RNA-seq, exome sequencing and proteomics, TCR sequencing was applied to the same patients as one of several integrated assays. From each patient came resected tumor tissue plus uninvolved lung tissue from that same patient, and the uninvolved lung tissue was described as non-adjacent to the tumor. A total of 50 to 65 patients were included in the paired tumor versus uninvolved lung comparison of immunoSEQ T-cell fraction. Here is what the overall study found, with its caveats: Different pieces of the same tissue were used for different assays, so technical variation could not be separated from intratumor heterogeneity. The TCR-derived T-cell fraction showed no difference between the flow cytometry-defined immunotypes IM1 (good prognosis) and IM2 (poor prognosis). No association of tumor T-cell fraction from TCR sequencing with recurrence-free survival was found (p = 0.61). Assay coverage varied across patients depending on available tissue quantity, so only a subset of the cohort had TCR sequencing. In line with immunofluorescence CD3 counts, TCRbeta sequencing supported higher T cell infiltration in tumors compared with uninvolved lung tissue.

The T-cell fraction in tumor and uninvolved lung tissue was obtained from TCR sequencing using the immunoSEQ assay. In the authors' own workflow: For survival analysis, patients were divided into high (upper tertile) and low (lower two tertiles) T-cell fraction groups, which were compared by log-rank test. A signed-rank test was used to test paired tumor versus uninvolved lung differences in T-cell fraction. Imported from immuneACCESS, the table was reduced by TCRdb to in-frame sequences with V and J called. These copies leave out some clones; in studies compared against another copy, an unresolved V gene accounts for under half, and the cause of the remainder is not known. The V and J calls and clone size are taken from that table; D and trimming were inferred from the DNA. The sample table records approximately 12,000 clones; 60% to 70% of these occur just once. The ten largest account for 7% of the sample.

The first patient joined ICON in 2016, and enrollment wrapped up when the last patient was enrolled in late 2018. In a subcohort of about 76 patients, fresh tumor and matched uninvolved tissue were collected for in-depth immune analyses, with TCR sequencing among those analyses. DNA isolated from bulk tissue, without cell sorting, was used for TCR sequencing. This clone was picked up one time. Its antigen target is currently unknown. There are no base qualities to consult, and no much larger clone falls within one base. From cysteine to phenylalanine, the CDR3 is 14 amino acids long. Solely the CDR3 DNA is kept, with 42 bases framed from the first base. V is pared back by 0 bases and J by 2 bases, with 6 bases lying between the germline termini. CDR1 and CDR2 are read off the germline V gene as MRHNA and SNTAGT.

This receptor chain uses TRBV6-4 and TRBJ2-3; D gene: possibly TRBD1, on 5 matching bases. The receptor's source is a human donor with non-small cell lung cancer. The material sequenced was lung tumor tissue. The DNA reads TGTGCCAGCAGTGACTCACAGGACACAGATACGCAGTATTTT. Its product reads: CASSDSQDTDTQYF.